The entry below gives a single TCR beta chain sequence along with its context. The assay was immunoSEQ multiplex PCR, and TCRdb's table has in-frame clones only and misses some. The sample carries under 90,000 clones, approximately 89% recorded once. This sample is part of a study of OX40 agonist ivuxolimab in advanced cancers. Across the study: Under the entry rules, prior anti-PD-1, anti-PD-L1 or anti-CTLA-4 therapy was allowed, and 35% to 40% had some.

CDR3 length: 19 amino acids. The specimen was CD4+ or CD8+ T cells sorted from blood, collected in a trial of the OX40 agonist ivuxolimab. The receptor comes from an adult with an advanced solid tumor such as melanoma, head and neck, liver or kidney cancer. The V and J genes are TRBV21-1 and TRBJ2-2; no DNA check was done on the table's D call, TRBD1. TRBV21-1 is shown as a pseudogene. The CDR3 sequence is CASSKPRGQGNENTGELFF. CDR3 bases: TGTGCCAGCAGCAAACCCCGGGGACAGGGAAATGAAAACACCGGGGAGCTGTTTTTT.